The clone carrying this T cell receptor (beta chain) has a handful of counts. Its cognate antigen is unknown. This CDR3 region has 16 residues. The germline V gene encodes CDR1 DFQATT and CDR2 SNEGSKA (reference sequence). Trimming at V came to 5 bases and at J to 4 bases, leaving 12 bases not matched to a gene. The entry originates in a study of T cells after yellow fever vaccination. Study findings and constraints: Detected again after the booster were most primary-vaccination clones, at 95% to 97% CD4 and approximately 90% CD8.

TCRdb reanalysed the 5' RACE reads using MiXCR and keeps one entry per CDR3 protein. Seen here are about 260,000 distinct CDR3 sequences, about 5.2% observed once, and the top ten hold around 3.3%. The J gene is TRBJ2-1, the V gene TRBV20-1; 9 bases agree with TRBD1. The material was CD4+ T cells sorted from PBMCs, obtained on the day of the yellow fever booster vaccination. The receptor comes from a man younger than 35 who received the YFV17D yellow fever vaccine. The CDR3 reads CSALGGRTGAYNEQFF. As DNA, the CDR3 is TGCAGTGCTCTAGGGGGGAGGACAGGGGCTTACAATGAGCAGTTCTTC.